A single sample gave rise to the 26 T cell receptor beta chains below, sequenced in a study of T cells in Graves' hyperthyroidism and ophthalmopathy. TCR beta CDR3 regions were amplified from RNA transcripts. A first-round RT-PCR of the TCR CDR3 used the HTBI primer set. TCRdb called the multiplex PCR reads again in MiXCR, with one record for every CDR3 protein. In the table there are about 59,000 distinct CDR3 sequences, 53% of which are singletons. Sequencing used blood. All receptors come from a woman aged 60-75 years with Graves' ophthalmopathy.

There are a few counts of this clonotype. The chain couples TRBV15 to TRBJ1-5, with TRBD1 matching over 7 bases. There are 15 residues in the CDR3. CDR1 LNHNV and CDR2 YYDKDF come from the germline V gene (reference sequence). With 0 bases clipped from V and 7 bases from J, the junction kept 6 bases outside the gene matches. CDR3 amino acids: CATSRESTGWQPQHF. DNA for the CDR3: TGTGCCACCAGCAGAGAGTCGACAGGGTGGCAGCCCCAGCATTTT.

The chain recombines TRBV19 with TRBJ2-4; the D is unclear. Germline V gives CDR1 LNHDA, CDR2 SQIVND (reference sequence). Deletions cut 1 base from V and 0 bases from J, with 4 bases between. The CDR3 runs to 14 residues. The CDR3 DNA follows: TGTGCCAGTAGTATAGGGCTAGCCAAAAACATTCAGTACTTC. It is translated as CASSIGLAKNIQYF.

This clonotype ranks as medium-sized. J is TRBJ1-2 and V is TRBV29-1; no firm D call. CDR3 length equals 12 residues. Germline V lookup: CDR1 SQVTM, CDR2 ANQGSEA. V was cut by 6 bases and J by 2 bases, with 10 bases left in between. The CDR3: CSVVVHNYGYTF. The CDR3, as DNA: TGCAGCGTGGTTGTTCACAACTATGGCTACACCTTC.

The chain carries TRBV7-9 and TRBJ2-7, with a weak D call TRBD2 (6 bases). Germline assignment: CDR1 SEHNR and CDR2 FQNEAQ (reference sequence). The ends were cut back, 2 bases at V and 2 bases at J, with 13 bases in the middle. The CDR3 extends over 15 amino acids. CDR3 protein: CASSLPDGSAYEQYF. The CDR3 region has the DNA TGTGCCAGCAGCTTACCCGACGGGAGCGCCTACGAGCAGTACTTC.

A remark on this clonotype: The missing conserved phenylalanine or tryptophan at the end of this CDR3 makes a read error likely. No DNA is shown, since the ends of the CDR3 on it are uncertain; the CDR3 is the one TCRdb lists. The V gene is TRBV12-3 or TRBV12-4, the J gene TRBJ2-2; TRBD1 is the table's D call and was not checked against the DNA. Ends included, the CDR3 has 10 residues. CDR3 protein: CASSTALTGE.

The chain carries TRBV24-1 and TRBJ1-5; TRBD1 agrees at 8 bases. This CDR3 is 14 amino acids long. Per germline, CDR1 KGHDR and CDR2 SFDVKD. V lost 3 bases, J lost 6 bases, and 3 bases stayed unmatched. The CDR3 sequence is CATSDNRGSQPQHF. The CDR3 DNA reads as TGTGCCACCAGTGATAACAGGGGGAGTCAGCCCCAGCATTTT.

This clonotype was observed many times. This chain uses TRBV7-3 with TRBJ2-3; D unresolved. Germline V CDR1 and CDR2: SGHTA, FQGTGA. This CDR3 has 13 amino acids. Between the trimmed V and J ends, which lost 5 bases and 1 base, there was a span of 7 bases. CDR3: CASSILGTDTQYF. In nucleotides, the CDR3 is TGTGCCAGCAGCATACTCGGCACAGATACGCAGTATTTT.

A remark on this clonotype: Its ends do not fully match the called genes, so a read error is possible. The chain uses TRBV7-9 and TRBJ1-1; D not resolved. There are 15 residues in the CDR3. The V gene's germline CDR1 is SEHNR and CDR2 FQNEAQ (reference sequence). CDR3 sequence: CASKDGLGSGTEGFF. The CDR3 region has the DNA TGTGCCAGCAAGGACGGACTGGGAAGTGGAACTGAAGGTTTCTTT.

The gene calls are TRBV19 and TRBJ1-2; D is ambiguous. The CDR3 contains 14 residues. Per the germline V gene, CDR1 is LNHDA and CDR2 is SQIVND (reference sequence). V shed 5 bases and J shed 4 bases, with 14 bases lying between them. The CDR3 sequence: CASSGSAPLYGYTF. In DNA, the CDR3 is TGTGCCAGTAGTGGGTCCGCCCCACTCTATGGCTACACCTTC. The full variable domain, its missing parts supplied by reference TRBV19 and TRBJ1-2, is DGGITQSPKYLFRKEGQNVTLSCEQNLNHDAMYWYRQDPGQGLRLIYYSQIVNDFQKGDIAEGYSVSREKKESFPLTVTSAQKNPTAFYLCASSGSAPLYGYTFGSGTRLTVV.

This clonotype was counted ten times or more. The chain couples TRBV6-2 or TRBV6-3 to TRBJ2-3; weak D call: TRBD2 (7 bases). CDR1 and CDR2 (germline): MNHEY, SVGEGT. The CDR3 loop spans 16 amino acids. V shed 5 bases and J shed 4 bases, with 19 bases lying between them. DNA of the CDR3: TGTGCCAGCAGTACCCTCGGGGGGCGGCGTCCAGATACGCAGTATTTT. It specifies CASSTLGGRRPDTQYF.

This clonotype was seen a single time. The chain carries TRBV19 and TRBJ1-3; 7 bases are shared with TRBD1. Germline trimming cut 3 bases from V and 2 bases from J; bases unmatched to any gene: 7. The CDR3 is 16 amino acids. Germline loops: CDR1 LNHDA, CDR2 SQIVND (reference sequence). The CDR3 sequence: CASSIRQGTAGNTIYF. DNA of the CDR3: TGTGCCAGTAGTATTCGACAGGGTACCGCTGGAAACACCATATATTTT.

This clonotype was counted between two and nine times. This chain connects TRBV7-2 to TRBJ1-5; TRBD1 might be the D (5 bases). The length of the CDR3 is 12 residues. V lost 5 bases and J lost 9, with 11 bases in between. Germline V lookup: CDR1 SGHTA, CDR2 FQGNSA. CDR3: CASSNAGGPQHF. DNA for the CDR3: TGTGCCAGCAGCAACGCCGGGGGGCCCCAGCATTTT.

Comment on this clonotype: Germline is not matched at one junction end, which may reflect a read error. V gene TRBV5-1 combines with J gene TRBJ1-6, with TRBD1 matching 7 bases. The germline V gene has CDR1 SGHRS and CDR2 YFSETQ. The CDR3 length is 16 residues. The DNA of the CDR3 is TGCGCCGGCAGCTGGGCCTCCGGGACAGAAAATTCGCCCCTCCACTTT. Protein sequence: CAGSWASGTENSPLHF.

The chain has TRBV28 and TRBJ1-3; no clear D gene. Germline CDR1 and CDR2: MDHEN and SYDVKM. The CDR3 is 13 amino acids. V shed 11 bases and J shed 0 bases, with 11 bases lying between them. The CDR3 nucleotides read TGTGCCTCCTCCTATGGCTCTGGAAACACCATATATTTT. As protein: CASSYGSGNTIYF.

Regarding this clonotype: An end of the junction differs from the germline gene, which may be a read error. The V gene is TRBV7-2, the J gene TRBJ2-2; possible D gene TRBD1, 7 bases. Per the germline V gene, CDR1 is SGHTA and CDR2 is FQGNSA. CDR3 size: 15 residues. CDR3 sequence: CASSLAGQTTGELFF. The CDR3 nucleotides are TGCGCCAGCAGCTTGGCGGGACAGACCACCGGGGAGCTGTTTTTT.

This clonotype was observed many times. V usage is TRBV5-1 and J usage is TRBJ1-2, with 8 positions matching TRBD1. V was pared by 0 bases and J by 6 bases, with 13 bases of the junction left unmatched. This CDR3 contains 17 residues. CDR1 and CDR2 (germline): SGHRS, YFSETQ. CDR3 sequence (DNA): TGCGCCAGCAGCTTGGATTCGGGTCGACAGGGGAGCGATGGCTACACCTTC. Its protein product is CASSLDSGRQGSDGYTF.

This clonotype was recorded at least ten times. J is TRBJ2-1 and V is TRBV7-3; TRBD1 is a possible D gene (6 bases). V lost 5 bases to trimming and J lost 3 bases, with 20 bases between them. The CDR3 is made up of 17 amino acids. Germline CDR1 SGHTA, CDR2 FQGTGA. This chain's CDR3 is CASSPWSTDSNYNEQFF. The CDR3 DNA follows: TGTGCCAGCAGCCCCTGGTCGACGGACAGCAACTACAATGAGCAGTTCTTC.

The J gene is TRBJ2-1, the V gene TRBV20-1, with TRBD1 matching 9 bases. Losses at the gene ends were 7 bases for V and 2 bases for J; bases not matched to a gene: 9. The CDR3 has 15 amino acids. Germline CDR1 reads DFQATT; CDR2 reads SNEGSKA (reference sequence). CDR3 amino acids: CSGSFGTGTYNEQFF. The CDR3 DNA reads as TGCAGTGGTTCTTTCGGGACAGGGACCTACAATGAGCAGTTCTTC.

This clonotype was seen at least ten times. The rearrangement uses TRBV6-1 and TRBJ2-5; D possibly uses TRBD1 or TRBD2 (5 bases each). Germline values: CDR1 MNHNS, CDR2 SASEGT. The CDR3 runs to 14 residues. Trimming took 7 bases from V and 1 from J, leaving 13 bases between them. As DNA, the CDR3 is TGTGCCAGCACGGGACGTCGGGGCCAAGAGACCCAGTACTTC. This gives the protein CASTGRRGQETQYF.

The chain has TRBV5-4 and TRBJ2-7, with D uncertain. The CDR3 is 11 residues long. CDR1 is SGHNT and CDR2 is YYREEE in the germline V gene (reference sequence). V lost 1 base and J 6 bases, leaving 5 bases between the germline ends. The CDR3 loop is CASSLYSEQYF. The CDR3 coding sequence is TGTGCCAGCAGCTTGTATTCCGAGCAGTACTTC.

In its sample, this clonotype was seen once. The chain has TRBV4-1 and TRBJ2-7, with D unclear. The V gene lost 0 bases and the J gene lost 5 bases, with 11 bases spanning the gap. This CDR3 spans 14 amino acids. CDR1 and CDR2 (germline): MGHRA, YSYEKL. The CDR3 DNA reads TGCGCCAGCAGCCAAGAATCACAGTACCACGAGCAGTACTTC. Its protein is CASSQESQYHEQYF.

The CDR3 nucleotides are TGCAGTGCTCAGAGACTAGCGATATACGAGCAGTACTTC. Protein product: CSAQRLAIYEQYF. V is TRBV20-1 and J is TRBJ2-7; 8 nucleotides line up with TRBD2. The junction had 7 bases not matched to a gene; V was cut back by 5 bases and J by 4 bases. The CDR3 loop spans 13 amino acids. Germline V lookup: CDR1 DFQATT, CDR2 SNEGSKA (reference sequence).

This sequence joins TRBV9 and TRBJ2-7, with 9 bases aligning to TRBD1. The germline CDR1 and CDR2 sequences are SGDLS and YYNGEE. The CDR3 is 14 residues long. V shed 4 bases, J shed 2 bases, and the junction held 4 bases outside the gene matches. CDR3 nucleotides: TGTGCCAGCAGCCACGGGACAGGGCCCTACGAGCAGTACTTC. Protein: CASSHGTGPYEQYF.

This clonotype was counted once. This chain uses TRBV9 with TRBJ2-7; possible D gene TRBD2, 5 bases. Per the germline V gene, CDR1 is SGDLS and CDR2 is YYNGEE. V dropped 4 bases and J dropped 3 bases, with 17 bases sitting between them. CDR3 length: 15 amino acids. The CDR3 here is CASSPTSAGFYEQYF. CDR3 DNA sequence: TGTGCCAGCAGCCCGACGTCGGCGGGCTTCTACGAGCAGTACTTC.

The genes are TRBV20-1 and TRBJ2-7; 10 positions agree with TRBD1. Germline CDR1 reads DFQATT; CDR2 reads SNEGSKA (reference sequence). Trimming cost V 5 bases and J 3 bases; bases outside gene matches: 10. The CDR3 length is 15 residues. DNA of the CDR3: TGCAGTGCTCTAGACAGGGGGCAGGATGACTACGAGCAGTACTTC. Protein product: CSALDRGQDDYEQYF.

The table lists this clonotype with many counts. V gene TRBV10-3 combines with J gene TRBJ2-3; D gene ambiguous. The CDR3 runs to 17 residues. The V gene lost 0 bases and the J gene lost 0 bases, with 13 bases spanning the gap. The germline V gene encodes CDR1 ENHRY and CDR2 SYGVKD. The CDR3 DNA reads as TGTGCCATCAGTGAGTCGGGCAAAGAAGCTAGCACAGATACGCAGTATTTT. Translation: CAISESGKEASTDTQYF.